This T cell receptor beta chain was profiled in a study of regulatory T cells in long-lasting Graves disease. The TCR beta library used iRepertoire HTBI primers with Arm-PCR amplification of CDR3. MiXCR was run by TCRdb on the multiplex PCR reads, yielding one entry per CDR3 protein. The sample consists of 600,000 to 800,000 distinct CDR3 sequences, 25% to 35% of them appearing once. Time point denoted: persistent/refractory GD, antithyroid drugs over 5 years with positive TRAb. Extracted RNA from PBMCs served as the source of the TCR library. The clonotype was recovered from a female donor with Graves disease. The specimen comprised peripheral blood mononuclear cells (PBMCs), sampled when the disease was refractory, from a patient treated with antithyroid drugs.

The CDR3 DNA is TGTGCCAGCAGCTTAGTCTCTTCGGTCGGGGGTGGCTACGAGCAGTACTTC. Its protein is CASSLVSSVGGGYEQYF. J is TRBJ2-7 and V is TRBV7-2; TRBD2 is a possible D gene (6 bases). This CDR3 contains 17 residues. Germline CDR1 SGHTA, CDR2 FQGNSA. Trimming removed 1 base at V and 3 bases at J, with 19 bases between.